The rows below give T cell receptor beta chains drawn from one sample of a study of CD8 T cells in ankylosing spondylitis. A single record per CDR3 protein comes from TCRdb applying MiXCR to the 5' RACE reads. Counted here are hundreds of thousands of distinct CDR3 sequences, roughly 22% occurring once; the ten biggest clones make up roughly 14%. The sample was blood, either unsorted or a sorted T cell fraction (not recorded which). The source is a male donor with ankylosing spondylitis or in good health (not recorded which). CDR3s include the opening cysteine and the closing phenylalanine or tryptophan. Fields, in order: D gene, J gene, V gene, clone size, CDR3 protein, CDR3 DNA. D genes are given only for firm matches. Clone size appears in some rows only: once, few, many, or a class for an expanded clone.

D gene: -
J gene: TRBJ2-1
V gene: TRBV7-9
clone size: -
CDR3 protein: CASSFSSGAYTYNEQFF
CDR3 DNA: TGTGCCAGCAGCTTCTCTTCAGGTGCTTACACCTACAATGAGCAGTTCTTC

D gene: -
J gene: TRBJ2-5
V gene: TRBV24-1
clone size: few
CDR3 protein: CATSDLDETQYF
CDR3 DNA: TGTGCCACCAGTGATTTGGATGAGACCCAGTACTTC

D gene: TRBD1
J gene: TRBJ2-7
V gene: TRBV4-1
clone size: once
CDR3 protein: CASSHGDRGTYEQYF
CDR3 DNA: TGCGCCAGCAGCCATGGGGACAGGGGGACCTACGAGCAGTACTTC

D gene: TRBD2
J gene: TRBJ2-5
V gene: TRBV4-1
clone size: -
CDR3 protein: CASSQDPVPGLAGGQETQYF
CDR3 DNA: TGCGCCAGCAGCCAAGATCCGGTGCCGGGACTAGCGGGGGGGCAGGAGACCCAGTACTTC

D gene: TRBD2
J gene: TRBJ2-7
V gene: TRBV20-1
clone size: -
CDR3 protein: CSAREVLAGSYEQYF
CDR3 DNA: TGCAGTGCTAGAGAGGTCCTAGCGGGGTCCTACGAGCAGTACTTC

D gene: TRBD2
J gene: TRBJ2-4
V gene: TRBV4-2
clone size: -
CDR3 protein: CASSPLLGRADRYIQYF
CDR3 DNA: TGTGCCAGCAGCCCCTTGTTAGGGAGGGCTGACCGGTACATTCAGTACTTC

D gene: TRBD1
J gene: TRBJ2-1
V gene: TRBV29-1
clone size: -
CDR3 protein: CSVEVADRVGNEQFF
CDR3 DNA: TGCAGCGTTGAAGTGGCGGACAGGGTGGGGAATGAGCAGTTCTTC

D gene: -
J gene: TRBJ1-2
V gene: TRBV12-3/TRBV12-4
clone size: -
CDR3 protein: CASSSPLTPWGYTF
CDR3 DNA: TGTGCCAGCAGCTCTCCCCTGACTCCTTGGGGCTACACCTTC

D gene: -
J gene: TRBJ2-1
V gene: TRBV5-1
clone size: few
CDR3 protein: CASSLEVTHEQFF
CDR3 DNA: TGCGCCAGCAGCTTGGAGGTTACCCATGAGCAGTTCTTC

D gene: -
J gene: TRBJ2-7
V gene: TRBV10-3
clone size: -
CDR3 protein: CAISDTGAGPYEQYF
CDR3 DNA: TGTGCCATCAGTGACACCGGGGCAGGGCCCTACGAGCAGTACTTC

D gene: -
J gene: TRBJ1-2
V gene: TRBV9
clone size: once
CDR3 protein: CASSVDRDNYGYTF
CDR3 DNA: TGTGCCAGCAGCGTCGACAGAGATAACTATGGCTACACCTTC

D gene: TRBD1
J gene: TRBJ2-1
V gene: TRBV29-1
clone size: few
CDR3 protein: CSVPHRDRILNEQFF
CDR3 DNA: TGCAGCGTTCCCCACCGGGACAGGATTTTGAACGAGCAGTTCTTC

D gene: -
J gene: TRBJ2-7
V gene: TRBV29-1
clone size: few
CDR3 protein: CSVEMGTPYEQYF
CDR3 DNA: TGCAGCGTTGAAATGGGAACTCCCTACGAGCAGTACTTC

D gene: -
J gene: TRBJ2-3
V gene: TRBV9
clone size: few
CDR3 protein: CASSVGDWSTDTQYF
CDR3 DNA: TGTGCCAGCAGCGTAGGGGACTGGAGCACAGATACGCAGTATTTT

D gene: -
J gene: TRBJ1-4
V gene: TRBV28
clone size: -
CDR3 protein: CASTGGLSEKLFF
CDR3 DNA: TGTGCCAGCACGGGGGGTTTGAGTGAAAAACTGTTTTTT

D gene: -
J gene: TRBJ1-2
V gene: TRBV12-3/TRBV12-4
clone size: -
CDR3 protein: CASSLGVWGYTF
CDR3 DNA: TGTGCCAGCAGTTTAGGTGTCTGGGGCTACACCTTC

D gene: -
J gene: TRBJ2-3
V gene: TRBV6-5
clone size: -
CDR3 protein: CASSINAGSDTQYF
CDR3 DNA: TGTGCCAGCAGTATAAACGCGGGGTCAGATACGCAGTATTTT

D gene: -
J gene: TRBJ1-5
V gene: TRBV12-3/TRBV12-4
clone size: -
CDR3 protein: CASSPGGISQHF
CDR3 DNA: TGTGCCAGCAGCCCAGGAGGGATATCCCAGCATTTT

D gene: TRBD2
J gene: TRBJ2-1
V gene: TRBV11-2
clone size: -
CDR3 protein: CASYEGLAAYNEQFF
CDR3 DNA: TGTGCCAGCTACGAGGGACTAGCGGCTTACAATGAGCAGTTCTTC

D gene: -
J gene: TRBJ2-1
V gene: TRBV29-1
clone size: few
CDR3 protein: CSVEGTGKNNEQFF
CDR3 DNA: TGCAGCGTTGAAGGGACGGGGAAAAACAATGAGCAGTTCTTC

D gene: -
J gene: TRBJ2-7
V gene: TRBV15
clone size: few
CDR3 protein: CATSRNVGEQRYEQYF
CDR3 DNA: TGTGCCACCAGCAGAAACGTAGGGGAACAGCGCTACGAGCAGTACTTC

D gene: TRBD1
J gene: TRBJ2-5
V gene: TRBV4-1
clone size: many
CDR3 protein: CASSQDPPPTGAGETQYF
CDR3 DNA: TGCGCCAGCAGCCAAGATCCACCCCCGACAGGGGCAGGGGAGACCCAGTACTTC

D gene: TRBD1
J gene: TRBJ1-1
V gene: TRBV28
clone size: -
CDR3 protein: CASEGTGTVNTEAFF
CDR3 DNA: TGTGCCAGCGAGGGGACGGGGACAGTGAACACTGAAGCTTTCTTT

D gene: -
J gene: TRBJ2-2
V gene: TRBV29-1
clone size: -
CDR3 protein: CSAERDNTGELFF
CDR3 DNA: TGCAGCGCAGAAAGGGACAACACCGGGGAGCTGTTTTTT

D gene: TRBD2
J gene: TRBJ2-1
V gene: TRBV27
clone size: few
CDR3 protein: CASSHSGGPYNEQFF
CDR3 DNA: TGTGCCAGCAGCCATAGCGGGGGACCCTACAATGAGCAGTTCTTC

D gene: -
J gene: TRBJ2-1
V gene: TRBV29-1
clone size: few
CDR3 protein: CSGAWLGDEQFF
CDR3 DNA: TGCAGCGGGGCCTGGTTGGGGGATGAGCAGTTCTTC

D gene: -
J gene: TRBJ2-7
V gene: TRBV9
clone size: -
CDR3 protein: CASSVDGATLEQYF
CDR3 DNA: TGTGCCAGCAGCGTAGACGGGGCCACCCTCGAGCAGTACTTC

D gene: TRBD2
J gene: TRBJ2-3
V gene: TRBV15
clone size: -
CDR3 protein: CATSTAGGWDTQYF
CDR3 DNA: TGTGCCACCAGCACAGCGGGGGGATGGGATACGCAGTATTTT

D gene: TRBD2
J gene: TRBJ2-3
V gene: TRBV20-1
clone size: few
CDR3 protein: CSASFLAGGDTDTQYF
CDR3 DNA: TGCAGTGCTAGCTTCCTAGCGGGGGGAGACACAGATACGCAGTATTTT

D gene: -
J gene: TRBJ2-7
V gene: TRBV5-5
clone size: few
CDR3 protein: CASSFRAAYEQYF
CDR3 DNA: TGTGCCAGCAGCTTCAGGGCCGCCTACGAGCAGTACTTC

D gene: -
J gene: TRBJ2-1
V gene: TRBV7-9
clone size: -
CDR3 protein: CASSFAQGTYNEQFF
CDR3 DNA: TGTGCCAGCAGCTTTGCCCAGGGGACCTACAATGAGCAGTTCTTC